This T cell receptor beta chain was sequenced in a study of T cell responses to AZD1222 COVID-19 vaccine. Findings and limits, study-wide: Two doses of AZD1222 preceded a rise in Spike-specific TCR breadth and depth. Females made up more of the donors, who were largely white British, and clonal diversity may have come out too low. Baseline antibody screening turned up just a handful of seropositive AZD1222 recipients.

Repertoires were generated with immunoSEQ multiplex PCR, while TCRdb's copy carries only in-frame clones and drops some. The repertoire holds some 140,000 clones, with 90% to 95% as singletons. A word on this clone: Its specificity is unknown.

Germline CDR1 reads MNHEY; CDR2 reads SVGEGT. V dropped 6 bases and J dropped 7 bases, with 10 bases sitting between them. CDR3 length: 12 residues. The gene calls are TRBV6-2 or TRBV6-3 and TRBJ2-1, with a weak D call TRBD2 (6 bases). The sample consisted of peripheral blood, taken 28 days after the second AZD1222 dose. The receptor comes from an adult who received the AZD1222 COVID-19 vaccine. The CDR3 region is CASSALANEQFF. The CDR3 DNA follows: TGTGCCAGCAGCGCCCTAGCGAATGAGCAGTTCTTC.